The rows below give T cell receptor beta chains drawn from one sample of a study of CXCR4 blockade with PD-1 therapy in pancreatic cancer. The table came from immunoSEQ multiplex PCR; TCRdb's copy has only in-frame clones and leaves some out. The sample shows about 8,100 clones, around 53% of them seen only once. Source material: tumor tissue. The receptors were sampled from a human donor with pancreatic ductal adenocarcinoma. CDR3s include the opening cysteine and the closing phenylalanine or tryptophan. The D gene is left open where the match is weak. The size field is filled for only some rows; it gives once, few, many or a size class.

TRBJ1-2 NA TRBV18 NA TGTGCCAGCTCACCACCGGGCAATGCCGGTGGCTACACCTTC CASSPPGNAGGYTF
TRBJ2-5 NA TRBV19 NA TGTGCCAGTAGTATCACCGGGACCATCCGAGGAGGCCAGTACTTC CASSITGTIRGGQYF
TRBJ2-1 TRBD2 TRBV5-1 few TGCGCCAGCAGCTTGGTGATAGCGGGAGGCAATGAGCAGTTCTTC CASSLVIAGGNEQFF
TRBJ2-1 NA TRBV27 few TGTGCCAGCAGCCCCGGCAGGAGTCAAGAGAAGTTCTTC CASSPGRSQEKFF
TRBJ2-2 TRBD1 TRBV7-6 NA TGTGCCAGCAGCGTGACAGGGGGCAAGGGGGAGCTGTTTTTT CASSVTGGKGELFF
TRBJ2-1 TRBD2 TRBV5-1 once TGCGCCAGCAGCTTGGTCCTGGGAGGGAGAGATGAGCAGTTCTTC CASSLVLGGRDEQFF
TRBJ2-7 TRBD1 TRBV19 NA TGTGCCAGTACCCGGACAGGTTCTTCCTACGAGCAGTACTTC CASTRTGSSYEQYF
TRBJ1-1 NA TRBV30 few TGTGCCTGGAGTGTACCGGGACGGAACACTGAAGCTTTCTTT CAWSVPGRNTEAFF
TRBJ1-2 NA TRBV18 NA TGTGCCAGCTCACCACTGCGAGACTATGGCTACACCTTC CASSPLRDYGYTF
TRBJ2-3 TRBD2 TRBV5-1 NA TGCGCCACCACTAGCGGGGGGGCCATTGATACGCAGTATTTT CATTSGGAIDTQYF
TRBJ2-1 NA TRBV28 NA TGTGCCAGCAGTTTAAGGTGGAATGAGCAGTTCTTC CASSLRWNEQFF
TRBJ2-2 TRBD1 TRBV19 NA TGTGCCAGTAACAGGGGGCCTTCGGACACCGGGGAGCTGTTTTTT CASNRGPSDTGELFF
TRBJ2-3 TRBD1 TRBV2 NA TGTGCCAGCAGCAGGACAGGGCCAGATACGCAGTATTTT CASSRTGPDTQYF
TRBJ2-7 NA TRBV19 large TGTGCCAGTAGTCCCGCACAGGGGGCGGGGGGTGAGCAGTACTTC CASSPAQGAGGEQYF
TRBJ2-3 NA TRBV29-1 few TGCAGCGTTGAACCGGGAAGCACAGATACGCAGTATTTT CSVEPGSTDTQYF
TRBJ2-3 TRBD2 TRBV5-1 few TGCGCCAGCAGCTCAGGGCTAGCGGGAATCACAGATACGCAGTATTTT CASSSGLAGITDTQYF
TRBJ2-7 NA TRBV19 few TGTGCCAGTAGTACCCAGGGGATCGTCTACGAGCAGTACTTC CASSTQGIVYEQYF
TRBJ1-2 NA TRBV9 once TGTGCCAGCAGCGACGGGGGCGCGAGTGGCTACACCTTC CASSDGGASGYTF
TRBJ2-5 NA TRBV19 NA TGTGCCAGTAGTTCCCAAGCCCAACGGGGCTCGGAGACCCAGTACTTC CASSSQAQRGSETQYF
TRBJ1-3 NA TRBV6-8 NA TGTGCCAGCAGCCGCCACAGCTCTGGAAACACCATATATTTT CASSRHSSGNTIYF
TRBJ2-1 TRBD2 TRBV29-1 NA TGCAGCGTTGAGGAGGGGCGCGGGAGCTCCTACAATGAGCAGTTCTTC CSVEEGRGSSYNEQFF
TRBJ2-7 NA TRBV19 NA TGTGCCAGTAGTCTTCGACAGTCGCACTCCTACGAGCAGTACTTC CASSLRQSHSYEQYF
TRBJ2-7 TRBD1 TRBV19 NA TGTGCCAGTAGTTCCGCCGGGACAGGGATGTACGAGCAGTACTTC CASSSAGTGMYEQYF
TRBJ2-1 NA TRBV18 NA TGTGCCAGCAGATCCGACAGGGAGGTCAATGAGCAGTTCTTC CASRSDREVNEQFF
TRBJ2-1 NA TRBV6-4 few TGTGCCAGCAGTAGCCGGGACAACAATGAGCAGTTCTTC CASSSRDNNEQFF
TRBJ1-5 TRBD1 TRBV19 NA TGTGCCAGTAGTAAAGGGACAGGGGCTGGCAATCAGCCCCAGCATTTT CASSKGTGAGNQPQHF
TRBJ2-6 NA TRBV19 once TGTGCCACCGATACGGGTGCTGGGGCCAACGTCCTGACTTTC CATDTGAGANVLTF
TRBJ2-2 TRBD1 TRBV27 NA TGTGCCACCAGTGATCGCGACAGGGGGTTCAACGGGGAGCTGTTTTTT CATSDRDRGFNGELFF
TRBJ2-3 NA TRBV6-7 NA TGTGCTACGAGGCGGGCAGATACGCAGTATTTT CATRRADTQYF
TRBJ2-5 NA TRBV7-6 NA TGTGCCAGCAGCCGGTCTGACAGAATCCAGACCCAGTACTTC CASSRSDRIQTQYF
TRBJ2-7 NA TRBV15 NA TGTGCCACCAGCAGTGCAGATCGGCGGGGTACGAGGCAGTACTTC CATSSADRRGTRQYF
TRBJ2-1 NA TRBV19 NA TGTGCCAGTAGTATAGGAAGGGGAAGGCGGAGCAATGAGCAGTTCTTC CASSIGRGRRSNEQFF
TRBJ2-1 TRBD2 TRBV27 NA TGTGCCAGCAGTTTCTCCGGGACTAGCGTACCCAAACAGTTCTTC CASSFSGTSVPKQFF
TRBJ2-2 TRBD1 TRBV6-8 few TGTGCCAGCCAGGGGGTGCTTAGCACCGGGGAGCTGTTTTTT CASQGVLSTGELFF
TRBJ2-3 TRBD2 TRBV19 NA TGTGCCAGTAGTATGGGCCTCGCGGGAGGCTCAGATACGCAGTATTTT CASSMGLAGGSDTQYF
TRBJ2-3 NA TRBV28 NA TGTGCCAGCAGTTTGGGGGTGGGGGCCATGGGCACGCAGTATTTT CASSLGVGAMGTQYF
TRBJ2-4 TRBD1 TRBV29-1 NA TGCAGCGCCTGGGACAGGCAAGCCAAAAACATTCAGTACTTC CSAWDRQAKNIQYF
TRBJ2-3 NA TRBV30 NA TGTGCCTGGAGCGCTGACCCGGTCACAGATACGCAGTATTTT CAWSADPVTDTQYF
TRBJ2-3 NA TRBV18 NA TGTGCCAGCTCACCACCGGGTAGCGGAAGTCATACGCAGTATTTT CASSPPGSGSHTQYF
TRBJ2-3 NA TRBV29-1 few TGCAGCCCAATCAGGGGGGAAGATACGCAGTATTTT CSPIRGEDTQYF